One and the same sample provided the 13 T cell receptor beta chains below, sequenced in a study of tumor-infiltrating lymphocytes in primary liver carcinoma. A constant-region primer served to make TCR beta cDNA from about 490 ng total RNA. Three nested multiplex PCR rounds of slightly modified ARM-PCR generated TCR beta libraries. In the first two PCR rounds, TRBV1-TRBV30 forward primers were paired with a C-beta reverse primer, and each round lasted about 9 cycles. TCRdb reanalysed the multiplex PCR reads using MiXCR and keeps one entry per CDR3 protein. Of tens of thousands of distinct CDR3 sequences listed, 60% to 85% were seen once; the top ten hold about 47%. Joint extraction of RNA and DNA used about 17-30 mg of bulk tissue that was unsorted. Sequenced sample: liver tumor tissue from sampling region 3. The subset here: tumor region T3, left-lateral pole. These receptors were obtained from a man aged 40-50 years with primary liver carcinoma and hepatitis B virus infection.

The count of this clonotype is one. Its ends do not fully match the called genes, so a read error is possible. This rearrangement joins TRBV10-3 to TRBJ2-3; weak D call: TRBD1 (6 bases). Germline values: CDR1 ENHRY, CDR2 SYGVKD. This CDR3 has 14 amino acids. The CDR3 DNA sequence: TGTGTCATCGGGGCAGGGGCTAGCACGGATACGCAGTATTTT. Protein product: CVIGAGASTDTQYF.

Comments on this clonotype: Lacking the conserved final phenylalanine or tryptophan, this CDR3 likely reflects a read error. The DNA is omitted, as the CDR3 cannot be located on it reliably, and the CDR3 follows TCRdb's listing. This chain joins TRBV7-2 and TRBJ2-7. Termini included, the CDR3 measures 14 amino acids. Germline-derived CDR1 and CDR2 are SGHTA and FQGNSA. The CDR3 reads CASSLGPSAYEHYS.

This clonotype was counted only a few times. The CDR3 bases are TGCAGCGCCGAGGGGGGTGAATCGGAGACCCAGTACTTC. Its translation: CSAEGGESETQYF. The chain carries TRBV29-1 and TRBJ2-5; D possibly uses TRBD1 or TRBD2 (6 bases each). CDR3 length: 13 residues. V dropped 7 bases and J dropped 5 bases, with 17 bases sitting between them. The germline V gene has CDR1 SQVTM and CDR2 ANQGSEA.

This chain's CDR3 is CATSDPRGPGNIVTF. The CDR3 nucleotides read TGTGCCACCAGTGACCCGAGGGGTCCTGGCAACATCGTGACTTTC. The rearrangement uses TRBV24-1 and TRBJ2-6, with D perhaps TRBD1 or TRBD2 (5 bases each). The V end lost 4 bases, the J end lost 17 bases, and 23 bases lay between the germline ends. CDR3 length: 15 residues. In germline, CDR1 is KGHDR, CDR2 SFDVKD.

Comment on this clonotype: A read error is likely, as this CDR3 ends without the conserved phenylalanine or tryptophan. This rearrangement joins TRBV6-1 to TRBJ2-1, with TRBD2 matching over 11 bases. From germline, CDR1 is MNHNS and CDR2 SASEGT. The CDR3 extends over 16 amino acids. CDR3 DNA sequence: TGTGCTAGCAGTGAAGCGAGTAGCGGGAGGGGGCGGGAGCAGTTCTCC. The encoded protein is CASSEASSGRGREQFS.

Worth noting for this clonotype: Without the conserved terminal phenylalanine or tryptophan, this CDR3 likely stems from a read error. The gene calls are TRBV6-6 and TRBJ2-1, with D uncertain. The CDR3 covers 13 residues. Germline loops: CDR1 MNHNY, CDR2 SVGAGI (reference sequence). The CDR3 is CAGSAQGNNAQFL. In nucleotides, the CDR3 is TGTGCCGGCAGTGCACAAGGTAACAATGCGCAGTTCTTA.

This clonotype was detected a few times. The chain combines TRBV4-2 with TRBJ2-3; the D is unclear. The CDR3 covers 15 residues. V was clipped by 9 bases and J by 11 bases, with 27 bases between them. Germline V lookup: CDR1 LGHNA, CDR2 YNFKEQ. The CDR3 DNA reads TGTGCCAGGAACGAGCTTGGGGTGGTAGTAATTATGCAGTATTTT. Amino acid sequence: CARNELGVVVIMQYF.

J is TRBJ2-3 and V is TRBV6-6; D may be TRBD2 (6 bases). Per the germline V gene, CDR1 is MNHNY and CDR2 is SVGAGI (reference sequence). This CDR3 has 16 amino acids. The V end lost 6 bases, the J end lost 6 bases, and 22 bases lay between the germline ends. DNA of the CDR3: TGTGCCAGCAGGAATGTGACTAGAGGGAGGACGGATACGCAGTATTTT. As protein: CASRNVTRGRTDTQYF.

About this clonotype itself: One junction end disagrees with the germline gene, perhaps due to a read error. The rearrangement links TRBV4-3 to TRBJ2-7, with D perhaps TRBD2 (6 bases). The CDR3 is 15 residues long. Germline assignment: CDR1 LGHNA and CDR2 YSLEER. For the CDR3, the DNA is TGCACCGGCAGCCAAGATCGGGAGACTCCCTACGAACAGTACTTC. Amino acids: CTGSQDRETPYEQYF.

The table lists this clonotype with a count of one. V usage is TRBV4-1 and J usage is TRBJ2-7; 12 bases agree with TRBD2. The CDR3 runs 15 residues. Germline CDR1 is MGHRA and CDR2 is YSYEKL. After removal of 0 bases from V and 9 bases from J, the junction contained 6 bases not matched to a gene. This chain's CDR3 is CASSQELAGGYGQYF. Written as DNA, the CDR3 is TGCGCCAGCAGCCAAGAACTAGCGGGAGGATATGGGCAGTACTTC.

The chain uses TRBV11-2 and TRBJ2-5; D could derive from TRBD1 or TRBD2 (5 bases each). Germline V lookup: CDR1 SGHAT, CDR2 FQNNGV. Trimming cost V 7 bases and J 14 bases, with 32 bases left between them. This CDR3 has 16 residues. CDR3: CASNQTPGEGKETRYF. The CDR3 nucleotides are TGTGCCAGCAACCAAACTCCTGGCGAGGGGAAAGAGACCCGATACTTC. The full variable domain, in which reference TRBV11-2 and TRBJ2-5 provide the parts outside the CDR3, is EAGVAQSPRYKIIEKRQSVAFWCNPISGHATLYWYQQILGQGPKLLIQFQNNGVVDDSQLPKDRFSAERLKGVDSTLKIQPAKLEDSAVYLCASNQTPGEGKETRYFGPGTRLLVL.

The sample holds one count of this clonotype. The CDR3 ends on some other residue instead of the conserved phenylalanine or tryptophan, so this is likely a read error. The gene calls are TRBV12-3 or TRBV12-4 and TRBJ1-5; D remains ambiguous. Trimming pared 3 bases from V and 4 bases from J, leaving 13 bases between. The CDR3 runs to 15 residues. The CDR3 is CASSFGRGSNQPQHS. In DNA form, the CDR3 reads TGTGCCAGCAGTTTTGGGCGAGGAAGTAATCAGCCCCAGCATTCT.

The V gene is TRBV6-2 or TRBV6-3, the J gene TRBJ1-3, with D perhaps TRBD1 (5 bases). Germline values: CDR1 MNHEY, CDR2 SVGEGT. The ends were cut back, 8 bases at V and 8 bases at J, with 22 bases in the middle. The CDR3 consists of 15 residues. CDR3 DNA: TGTGCCAGCTGGTACTTGGGACCGTGGTCTGACACCATATATTTT. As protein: CASWYLGPWSDTIYF.